This entry lists 15 T cell receptor beta chains sequenced from one sample in a study of CD8+CD57+ T cells in acquired aplastic anemia. In patients chosen for sequencing, flow cytometry had shown CD8+CD57+ cell expansion. Genomic DNA provided the template from which TCR beta VDJ and CDR3 profiles were obtained. TCRdb ran MiXCR on the reads and lists one entry per CDR3 protein. The data show around 150,000 distinct CDR3 sequences, roughly 50% seen once. Sequences were obtained from sorted CD4+, CD8+, or CD8+CD57+ T cells (not recorded which) from PBMCs. Receptors originate from a human donor with aplastic anemia.

This clonotype was counted at least ten times. The rearrangement links TRBV7-4 to TRBJ1-5; D perhaps matches TRBD1 (5 bases). The germline V and J ends were trimmed by 3 bases and 4 bases, with 10 bases remaining between them. The CDR3 length is 14 residues. Germline loops: CDR1 SGHVT, CDR2 SQSDAQ. The CDR3 coding sequence is TGTGCCAGCAGCTTCGGGGCAGCTAATCAGCCCCAGCATTTT. As protein: CASSFGAANQPQHF.

This clonotype was seen at least ten times. V gene TRBV19 combines with J gene TRBJ1-1; D gene ambiguous. The CDR3 is 14 amino acids. Germline V gene lookup returns CDR1 LNHDA and CDR2 SQIVND (reference sequence). V was clipped by 2 bases and J by 2 bases, with 9 bases between them. In nucleotides, the CDR3 is TGTGCCAGTAGTATAAGCCCATCTAACACTGAAGCTTTCTTT. Translated: CASSISPSNTEAFF.

V usage is TRBV27 and J usage is TRBJ2-7, with D possibly TRBD1 on 6 matching bases. CDR1 and CDR2 from the germline V gene are MNHEY and SMNVEV (reference sequence). V lost 5 bases to trimming and J lost 6 bases, with 17 bases between them. This CDR3 has 14 residues. The CDR3 sequence is CASSPLDRPLEQYF. DNA for the CDR3: TGTGCCAGCAGTCCCCTTGACAGGCCTCTCGAGCAGTACTTC.

A remark on this clonotype: A read error may produce the germline difference seen at one junction end. The chain combines TRBV10-3 with TRBJ2-1; 13 bases are shared with TRBD2. CDR1 and CDR2 (germline): ENHRY, SYGVKD. The CDR3 is 15 residues long. CDR3: CTMRTSGSNYNEQFF. CDR3 nucleotide sequence: TGTACCATGCGGACTAGCGGGAGTAACTACAATGAGCAGTTCTTC.

The chain carries TRBV7-3 and TRBJ2-7; tentatively, D is TRBD2 (6 bases). Germline V lookup: CDR1 SGHTA, CDR2 FQGTGA. V lost 2 bases, J lost 5 bases, and 13 bases lay in between. This CDR3 comprises 14 residues. Written as DNA, the CDR3 is TGTGCCAGCAGCTTATTTCCGGGAGATCACGAGCAGTACTTC. This gives the protein CASSLFPGDHEQYF.

The sample holds many counts of this clonotype. This chain joins TRBV7-3 and TRBJ2-3; D gene unclear. V was pared by 5 bases and J by 0 bases, with 12 bases between. CDR1 and CDR2 (germline): SGHTA, FQGTGA. The CDR3 sequence is 15 residues long. CDR3 in DNA: TGTGCCAGCAGCCCCGGATCGACAAGCACAGATACGCAGTATTTT. This codes for CASSPGSTSTDTQYF. Full variable domain (rest looked up from reference TRBV7-3 and TRBJ2-3): GAGVSQTPSNKVTEKGKYVELRCDPISGHTALYWYRQSLGQGPEFLIYFQGTGAADDSGLPNDRFFAVRPEGSVSTLKIQRTERGDSAVYLCASSPGSTSTDTQYFGPGTRLTVL.

This clonotype was recorded at least ten times. This sequence joins TRBV6-1 and TRBJ1-6; 7 bases line up with TRBD1. CDR3 length equals 15 residues. Trimming took 6 bases from V and 10 from J; bases not matched to a gene: 12. Germline assignment: CDR1 MNHNS and CDR2 SASEGT. The CDR3 nucleotides are TGTGCCAGCAGCCAAACCGGGACAGCCGGGTCACCCCTCCACTTT. It encodes CASSQTGTAGSPLHF.

This clonotype has ten or more counts. The chain carries TRBV12-3 or TRBV12-4 and TRBJ2-7; D ambiguous. The CDR3 covers 11 residues. Trimming stripped 10 bases from V and 4 bases from J, with 11 bases between. The CDR3 DNA reads TGTGCCACGGGCACCGGGTACGAGCAGTACTTC. It encodes CATGTGYEQYF.

In the case of this clonotype: Compared with germline, one end of the junction differs, possibly owing to a read error. The genes are TRBV29-1 and TRBJ1-1; 7 bases agree with TRBD1. Germline V CDR1 and CDR2: SQVTM, ANQGSEA. There are 11 residues in the CDR3. The CDR3 sequence: CSVEQGTGAFF. For the CDR3, the DNA is TGCAGCGTCGAACAGGGGACTGGAGCTTTCTTT. Variable domain in full (rest from reference TRBV29-1 and TRBJ1-1): SAVISQKPSRDICQRGTSLTIQCQVDSQVTMMFWYRQQPGQSLTLIATANQGSEATYESGFVIDKFPISRPNLTFSTLTVSNMSPEDSSIYLCSVEQGTGAFFGQGTRLTVV.

There are a few counts of this clonotype. V usage is TRBV18 and J usage is TRBJ2-3; no reliable D call. CDR1 is KGHSH and CDR2 is LQKENI in the germline V gene. The CDR3 length is 12 residues. The V and J ends lost 6 bases and 5 bases respectively, with 9 bases between them. The CDR3 nucleotides are TGTGCCAGCTCGAAAAAAGTAGATACGCAGTATTTT. This translates into CASSKKVDTQYF.

The chain joins TRBV7-3 to TRBJ2-5; weak D call: TRBD1 (6 bases). Trimming took 5 bases from V and 1 from J, leaving 11 bases between them. The germline CDR1 and CDR2 sequences are SGHTA and FQGTGA. CDR3 size: 14 residues. CDR3 residues: CASSPLTGQETQYF. The CDR3 nucleotides read TGTGCCAGCAGCCCGTTGACAGGCCAAGAGACCCAGTACTTC.

Regarding this clonotype: A read error may produce the germline difference seen at one junction end. The chain has TRBV14 and TRBJ2-1; 8 bases line up with TRBD2. The CDR3 consists of 15 residues. CDR1 is SGHDN, CDR2 FVKESK, per germline. In nucleotides, the CDR3 is TGTGCCAGCAGCCAAGTCCCAGCGGGAGTGGGTGAGCAGGTCTTC. This encodes CASSQVPAGVGEQVF.

V and J are TRBV7-2 and TRBJ1-2; D is possibly TRBD1 (6 bases). This CDR3 comprises 15 residues. With 5 bases removed from V and 4 bases from J, the gap between germline ends came to 17 bases. Germline loops: CDR1 SGHTA, CDR2 FQGNSA. For the CDR3, the DNA is TGTGCCAGCAGCCGAGGGGGGGGCGTGGGCTATGGCTACACCTTC. It codes for CASSRGGGVGYGYTF.

This clonotype was detected many times. The chain carries TRBV9 and TRBJ1-1; D not resolved. V shed 5 bases and J shed 4 bases, with 9 bases lying between them. The CDR3 totals 12 residues. Germline values: CDR1 SGDLS, CDR2 YYNGEE. CDR3 bases: TGTGCCAGCAGGGACTTTGGCACTGAAGCTTTCTTT. The encoded protein is CASRDFGTEAFF.

The chain joins TRBV20-1 to TRBJ2-5, with TRBD1 matching 7 bases. The CDR3 contains 11 residues. Germline CDR1 reads DFQATT; CDR2 reads SNEGSKA (reference sequence). With V trimmed by 5 bases and J by 6 bases, 3 bases remained unmatched. The DNA of the CDR3 is TGCAGTGCTGACAGGGCTCAGACCCAGTACTTC. Protein sequence: CSADRAQTQYF.